One T cell receptor (beta chain) is described in this entry. This clone came up many times. What antigen it recognizes has not been identified. No much larger clonotype is one base removed from it; base qualities were not supplied. The entry originates in a study of blood T cell repertoires in COVID-19 (TCRdb year 2020). The study in broad terms: The collaborator samples originated in the United States, Italy and Spain and spanned the acute and convalescent phases of COVID-19. The material from the prospective study consisted of cDNA or gDNA derived from T cells, B-cell-depleted T cells, or PBMCs. Subjects who had been exposed to COVID-19, were actively infected with it, or had recovered from it provided the deeply sampled blood TCRbeta repertoires that made up the dataset. The repertoires were released in a freely available public database meant as a resource for research on the immune response to SARS-CoV-2. Samples came from the ongoing ImmuneRACE study (first 160 participants) plus 1,254 subjects from 6 global collaborators. Nearly every sample came with metadata listing a de-identified subject ID, COVID-19 status, age in years and sex. HLA class I and class II types, where available, came from metadata supplied by the sample provider rather than from assay-based typing.

On the study overall, not on this receptor specifically: The quantity of clinical and demographic metadata differed by source and by participant and was supplied without curation.

Whole blood was collected in K2EDTA tubes by collaborating institutions according to the institutions' own protocols. For TCRbeta analysis, collaborators shipped samples as frozen whole blood, isolated PBMCs, or DNA extracted from either of those sample types. There are 15 amino acids in the CDR3, from cysteine to phenylalanine inclusive. Only the CDR3 portion is preserved as DNA: 45 bases, with reading frame beginning at the first base. Sequences MDHEN (CDR1) and SYDVKM (CDR2) are obtained from the germline V gene. The germline V end is reduced by 6 bases and the J end by 7 bases; junction bases left unmatched: 11. TCRbeta CDR3 regions were amplified from genomic DNA using the immunoSEQ Assay, a bias-controlled multiplex PCR. Per the original workflow: The number of nucleated cells in each sample was estimated by amplification of reference gene primers within the assay. To quantify the absolute abundance of each unique TCRbeta CDR3 rearrangement, sequence reads were collapsed and filtered. For each sample, productive Simpson clonality was calculated by taking the square root of Simpson's diversity index across productive rearrangements. The source is immuneACCESS, and TCRdb retained only in-frame sequences with V and J called. Part of the clones is not carried over; for the studies checked, unresolved V genes explain less than half of this, and the remainder is unexplained. V and J calls and clone size are those listed in that table; D and trimming were worked out from the DNA. The sample table shows about 170,000 clones, and approximately 90% are seen once. 7% of the sample lies in the top ten.

Sequencing was done on a sample of peripheral blood. The chain is made from TRBV28 and TRBJ2-2; 7 bases in between match TRBD2. The receptor comes from a woman of 80 years or more in a cohort sampled during active or convalescent COVID-19. The CDR3 corresponds to CASRVREVRDGELFF. The DNA sequence follows: TGTGCCAGCAGGGTCCGGGAGGTGAGGGACGGGGAGCTGTTTTTT.